This TCR beta chain appears in the sequencing data of a study of somatic mutations in cytotoxic T cells in rheumatoid arthritis. Measured with immunoSEQ multiplex PCR; TCRdb has only the in-frame clones, and not every one. Among about 6,300 clones listed, around 77% were seen once. The CDR3 runs to 14 residues. Germline lookup yields CDR1 MNHNS and CDR2 SASEGT. V was cut by 2 bases and J by 6 bases, with 14 bases left in between. The origin of this receptor is a woman in her seventies with rheumatoid arthritis. This specimen consisted of CD8+ T cells sorted from blood, obtained at a follow-up visit. This chain connects TRBV6-1 to TRBJ2-7; the D is unclear. CDR3: CASSESPPTSEQYF. The DNA of the CDR3 is TGTGCCAGCAGTGAATCACCTCCGACGTCCGAGCAGTACTTC.